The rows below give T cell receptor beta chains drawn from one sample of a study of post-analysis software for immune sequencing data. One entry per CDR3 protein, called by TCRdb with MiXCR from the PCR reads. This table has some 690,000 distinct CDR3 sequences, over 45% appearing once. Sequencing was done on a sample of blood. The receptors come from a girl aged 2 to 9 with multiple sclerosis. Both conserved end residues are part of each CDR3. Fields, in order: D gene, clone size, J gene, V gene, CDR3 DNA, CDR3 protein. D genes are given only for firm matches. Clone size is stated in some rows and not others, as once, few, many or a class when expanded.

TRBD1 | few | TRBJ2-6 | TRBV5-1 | TGCGCCAGCAGCTTGTCGGACAGGGGGCTCCCCAACGTCCTGACTTTC | CASSLSDRGLPNVLTF
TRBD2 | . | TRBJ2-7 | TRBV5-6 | TGTGCCAGCAGCTATCCACTAGCGGACCCGTCCGGCGTCGGCGAGCAGTACTTC | CASSYPLADPSGVGEQYF
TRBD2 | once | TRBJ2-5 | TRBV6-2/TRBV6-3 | TGTGCCAGCAGGAAGAGCGGGGGGACCGAGGGAGAGACCCAGTACTTC | CASRKSGGTEGETQYF
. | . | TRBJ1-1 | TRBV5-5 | TGTGCCAGCAGCGCTCAGGGGATCAACACTGAAGCTTTCTTT | CASSAQGINTEAFF
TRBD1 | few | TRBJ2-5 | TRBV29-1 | TGCAGCGTCGCTGGACAGGGGGTAGAGACCCAGTACTTC | CSVAGQGVETQYF
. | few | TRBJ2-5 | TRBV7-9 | TGTGCCGGCAGCTCACTAAGCCAAGAGACCCAGTACTTC | CAGSSLSQETQYF
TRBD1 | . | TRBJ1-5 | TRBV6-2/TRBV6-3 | TGTGCCAGCAGTTACGATGGACAGGGGGCAAAGAGCAATCAGCCCCAGCATTTT | CASSYDGQGAKSNQPQHF
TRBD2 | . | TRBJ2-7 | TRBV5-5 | TGTGCCAGCTCATGGACTAGCGGGAGGAGCAGGGCCTACGAGCAGTACTTC | CASSWTSGRSRAYEQYF
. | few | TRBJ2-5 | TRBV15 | TGTGCCACCAGCAGCCTTCCCGGGACCGACCAAGAGACCCAGTACTTC | CATSSLPGTDQETQYF
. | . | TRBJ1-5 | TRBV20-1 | TGCAGTGCTACACGAGTGGGGGTAAATCAGCCCCAGCATTTT | CSATRVGVNQPQHF
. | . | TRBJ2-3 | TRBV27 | TGTGCCAGCAGTTTATTTAGACAGAGTCCAGATACGCAGTATTTT | CASSLFRQSPDTQYF
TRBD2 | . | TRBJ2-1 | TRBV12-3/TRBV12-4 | TGTGCCAGCAGTTTAGGGCTTGGCCAACTAGCGGGAGGGAGGAATGAGCAGTTCTTC | CASSLGLGQLAGGRNEQFF
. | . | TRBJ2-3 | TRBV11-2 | TGTGCCAGCAGCTTCCCAGTTAATCCTCGGGGAGATACGCAGTATTTT | CASSFPVNPRGDTQYF
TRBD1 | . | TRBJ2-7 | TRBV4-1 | TGCGCCAGCAGCCAAGATATGGCAGGGGGCTACGAGCAGTACTTC | CASSQDMAGGYEQYF
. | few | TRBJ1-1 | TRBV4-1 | TGCGCCAGCAGCTTGGGGGAGGGGAGGACTGAAGCTTTCTTT | CASSLGEGRTEAFF
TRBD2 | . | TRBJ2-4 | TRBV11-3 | TGTGCCAGCCGCGGGGGAGCCAAAAACATTCAGTACTTC | CASRGGAKNIQYF
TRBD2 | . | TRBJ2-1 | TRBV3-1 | TGTGCCAGCAGCCAAGTGGCTAGCGGATACAATGAGCAGTTCTTC | CASSQVASGYNEQFF
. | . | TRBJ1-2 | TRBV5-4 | TGTGCCAGCAGCTCCCAGGAGCGAGGCTATGGCTACACCTTC | CASSSQERGYGYTF
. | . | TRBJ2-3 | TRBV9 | TGTGCCAGCAGCTCACATAGTGGGGGGACAGATACGCAGTATTTT | CASSSHSGGTDTQYF
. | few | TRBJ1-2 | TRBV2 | TGTGCCAGCAGTGAACGGCAGTACTATGGCTACACCTTC | CASSERQYYGYTF
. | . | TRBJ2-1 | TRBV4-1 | TGCGCCAGCAGCCAAGATCTACAGGGACCCCTCTACAATGAGCAGTTCTTC | CASSQDLQGPLYNEQFF
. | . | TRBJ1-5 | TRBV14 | TGTGCCAGCAGAACAAGGAGCAATCAGCCCCAGCATTTT | CASRTRSNQPQHF
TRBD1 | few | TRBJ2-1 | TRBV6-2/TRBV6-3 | TGTGCCAGCAGTATCCCCCACAGGGGGCCCTACAATGAGCAGTTCTTC | CASSIPHRGPYNEQFF
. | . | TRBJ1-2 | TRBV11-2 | TGTGCCAGCAGCTTAAATCCAGGAAGAGGCTACACCTTC | CASSLNPGRGYTF
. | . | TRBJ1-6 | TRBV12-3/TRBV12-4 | TGTGCCAGCAGTAGCCAGAGTAATTCACCCCTCCACTTT | CASSSQSNSPLHF
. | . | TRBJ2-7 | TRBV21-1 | TGTGCCAGCAGCAAAGCGCTTTCGACGCTCAACGGGCCCTTCGAGCAGTACTTC | CASSKALSTLNGPFEQYF
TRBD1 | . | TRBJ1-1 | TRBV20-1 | TGCAGTGCTAGAGATCCCAGGGGGGGAACTGAAGCTTTCTTT | CSARDPRGGTEAFF
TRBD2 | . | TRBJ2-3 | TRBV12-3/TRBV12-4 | TGTGCCAGCAGCTGGGGACTAGCGGGGGCAGATACGCAGTATTTT | CASSWGLAGADTQYF
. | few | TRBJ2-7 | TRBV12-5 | TGTGCTAGTGGTCCTCCCGACAGGTCCTACGAGCAGTACTTC | CASGPPDRSYEQYF
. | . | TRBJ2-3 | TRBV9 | TGTGCCAGCAGCGTAGCGGGGGACCCCACAGATACGCAGTATTTT | CASSVAGDPTDTQYF
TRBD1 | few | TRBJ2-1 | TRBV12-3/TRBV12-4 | TGTGCCCTAGGCAGGGGGCTATCCAATGAGCAGTTCTTC | CALGRGLSNEQFF
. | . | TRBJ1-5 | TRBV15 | TGTGCCACCAGCAGAGATAGTATCAATCAGCCCCAGCATTTT | CATSRDSINQPQHF
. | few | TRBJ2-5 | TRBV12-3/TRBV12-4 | TGTGCCAGCTGGGACCACGGCGGCGAGGAGACCCAGTACTTC | CASWDHGGEETQYF
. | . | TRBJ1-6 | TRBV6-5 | TGTGCCAGCGGGACCCGGTTGGATTCACCCCTCCACTTT | CASGTRLDSPLHF
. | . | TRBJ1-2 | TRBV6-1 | TGTGCCAGCAGCGAAGAAGGCTACTATGGCTACACCTTC | CASSEEGYYGYTF
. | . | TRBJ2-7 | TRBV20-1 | TGCAGTGCTAGACAACACAGGGATCTCGCCTACGAGCAGTACTTC | CSARQHRDLAYEQYF
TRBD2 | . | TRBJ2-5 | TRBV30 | TGTGCCTGGAAGATGACTAGCGGCCAGGAGACCCAGTACTTC | CAWKMTSGQETQYF
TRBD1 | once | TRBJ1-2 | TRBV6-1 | TGTGCCAGCAGTGAAACAGGGGGCAGCTATGGCTACACCTTC | CASSETGGSYGYTF
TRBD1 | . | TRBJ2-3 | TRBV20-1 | TGCAGTGCTAGAGGAGGCGGCAGGGGGCGTGTAATTGGCGCAGATACGCAGTATTTT | CSARGGGRGRVIGADTQYF
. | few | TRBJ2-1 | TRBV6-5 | TGTGCCAGCAGTTACAATCCGGGGAGCTCCTACAATGAGCAGTTCTTC | CASSYNPGSSYNEQFF
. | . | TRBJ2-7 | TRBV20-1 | TGCAGTGCCGAGATAAGGGGGTCCTACGAGCAGTACTTC | CSAEIRGSYEQYF
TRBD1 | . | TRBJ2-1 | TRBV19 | TGTGCCAGTAGTATTCTCGAGGGGGCTATGAACAATGAGCAGTTCTTC | CASSILEGAMNNEQFF
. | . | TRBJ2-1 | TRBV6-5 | TGTGCCAGCAGTTACTCACTAGGGAGTGAGCAGTTCTTC | CASSYSLGSEQFF
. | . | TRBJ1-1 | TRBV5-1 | TGCGCCAGCAGCCCCGCAGGGTCCCACACTGAAGCTTTCTTT | CASSPAGSHTEAFF
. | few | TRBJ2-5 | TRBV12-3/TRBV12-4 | TGTGCCAGCAGTCAGACGGCACCCCAAGAGACCCAGTACTTC | CASSQTAPQETQYF
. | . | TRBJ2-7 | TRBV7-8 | TGTGCCAGCGGTGGGTCCAGCGGAGCATACGAGCAGTACTTC | CASGGSSGAYEQYF
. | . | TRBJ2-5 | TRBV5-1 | TGCGCCAGCAGCCCGGTTGGGGAGACCCAGTACTTC | CASSPVGETQYF